Listed here are 20 T cell receptor beta chains from one sample, sequenced in a study of PD-1 blockade in classical Hodgkin lymphoma. The time point denotes: cycle 4 day 1 (C4D1), after 5 to 7 weeks of nivolumab. Each and every patient relapsed after autologous stem cell transplantation, and patients got differing brentuximab vedotin exposure. TCRdb keeps only in-frame clones here, not all; method: immunoSEQ multiplex PCR. The sample carries approximately 96,000 clones, just over 90% recorded once. Sequenced material: peripheral blood mononuclear cells (PBMCs), taken before the fourth cycle of nivolumab. The receptor source for this set is a human donor with classical Hodgkin lymphoma.

As to this clone: One end of the junction varies from germline; a read error may be responsible. The V and J genes are TRBV6-1 and TRBJ2-1, with 11 bases matching TRBD2. In germline, CDR1 is MNHNS, CDR2 SASEGT. This CDR3 is 16 amino acids long. The CDR3 here is CASREELAGVANEQFF. For the CDR3, the DNA is TGTGCCAGCAGAGAAGAACTAGCGGGAGTTGCCAATGAGCAGTTCTTC.

The DNA of the CDR3 is TGTGCCAGCAGTACTTCACAGGAAAGCAATCAGCCCCAGCATTTT. This translates into CASSTSQESNQPQHF. The chain carries TRBV7-9 and TRBJ1-5, with D possibly TRBD1 on 5 matching bases. Germline V gene lookup returns CDR1 SEHNR and CDR2 FQNEAQ (reference sequence). The germline V and J ends were trimmed by 6 bases and 1 base, with 13 bases remaining between them. The CDR3 sequence is 15 residues long.

The V call is TRBV27, the J call TRBJ2-1, with a tentative D call TRBD1 (7 bases). The CDR3 has 16 residues. Germline loops: CDR1 MNHEY, CDR2 SMNVEV (reference sequence). Trimming pared 2 bases from V and 6 bases from J, leaving 17 bases between. The CDR3 DNA reads TGTGCCAGCAGTTTACAGGGGGGACTGCCCTTCAATGAGCAGTTCTTC. Encoded protein: CASSLQGGLPFNEQFF.

This clone came up once. The chain recombines TRBV5-6 with TRBJ2-5, with 10 bases that match TRBD2. Germline CDR1 SGHDT, CDR2 YYEEEE. This CDR3 has 17 amino acids. V was clipped by 2 bases and J by 5 bases; unmatched bases: 12. The CDR3 region is CASSFQLAGNGGETQYF. In DNA form, the CDR3 reads TGTGCCAGCAGCTTCCAACTAGCGGGGAACGGGGGGGAGACCCAGTACTTC.

V usage is TRBV18 and J usage is TRBJ2-7, with 7 bases aligning to TRBD1. V was pared by 5 bases and J by 2 bases, with 9 bases of the junction left unmatched. CDR1 and CDR2 (germline): KGHSH, LQKENI. This CDR3 contains 15 residues. The CDR3 loop reads CASSLQGLLTYEQYF. CDR3 in DNA: TGTGCCAGCTCATTACAGGGGCTTCTGACCTACGAGCAGTACTTC.

The chain is built from TRBV5-6 and TRBJ1-2, with D perhaps matching TRBD1 (5 bases). The CDR3 length is 16 residues. The germline CDR1 and CDR2 sequences are SGHDT and YYEEEE. V dropped 4 bases and J dropped 3 bases, with 19 bases sitting between them. The CDR3 sequence: CASSPSQGLTYYGYTF. In DNA, the CDR3 is TGTGCCAGCAGCCCATCCCAGGGATTGACGTACTATGGCTACACCTTC.

The chain joins TRBV7-9 to TRBJ2-3; no firm D call. CDR1 and CDR2 (germline): SEHNR, FQNEAQ (reference sequence). Trimming took 3 bases from V and 3 from J, leaving 7 bases between them. This CDR3 has 13 residues. CDR3 amino acids: CASSFVVTDTQYF. CDR3 DNA: TGTGCCAGCAGCTTCGTGGTTACAGATACGCAGTATTTT.

The chain recombines TRBV4-1 with TRBJ1-5; 7 nucleotides align to TRBD1. Germline values: CDR1 MGHRA, CDR2 YSYEKL. The CDR3 has 15 residues. Losses at the gene ends were 2 bases for V and 1 base for J; bases not matched to a gene: 2. CDR3 sequence (DNA): TGCGCCAGCAGCCAACAGGGGGGAAGCAATCAGCCCCAGCATTTT. The encoded protein is CASSQQGGSNQPQHF.

The chain is built from TRBV28 and TRBJ2-3, with 9 bases fitting TRBD2. The CDR3 loop spans 15 amino acids. Germline CDR1 is MDHEN and CDR2 is SYDVKM. V shed 5 bases and J 2 bases; nucleotides not matched to a gene: 5. The CDR3 bases are TGTGCCAGCAGTGCCCTAGCGGGGCTCACAGATACGCAGTATTTT. This sequence encodes CASSALAGLTDTQYF. The full variable domain, rest sourced from reference TRBV28 and TRBJ2-3, is DVKVTQSSRYLVKRTGEKVFLECVQDMDHENMFWYRQDPGLGLRLIYFSYDVKMKEKGDIPEGYSVSREKKERFSLILESASTNQTSMYLCASSALAGLTDTQYFGPGTRLTVL.

The rearrangement joins TRBV19 to TRBJ2-3; 8 positions agree with TRBD1. CDR3 size: 17 residues. CDR1 and CDR2 (germline): LNHDA, SQIVND (reference sequence). The J segment lost 2 bases and the V segment lost 5 bases, leaving 12 bases of the junction unmatched. CDR3 nucleotide sequence: TGTGCCAGTAGTTCCCGGCAGGGGGCGAAACTCACAGATACGCAGTATTTT. Translation: CASSSRQGAKLTDTQYF.

This clone was found once. The chain joins TRBV6-5 to TRBJ2-2, with 8 bases aligning to TRBD1. The germline CDR1 and CDR2 sequences are MNHEY and SVGAGI. V shed 5 bases and J 3 bases; nucleotides not matched to a gene: 5. The CDR3 contains 15 residues. The CDR3 loop is CASSGGTGDTGELFF. DNA for the CDR3: TGTGCCAGCAGTGGCGGGACAGGAGACACCGGGGAGCTGTTTTTT.

J is TRBJ2-7 and V is TRBV30; D gene ambiguous. V lost 2 bases to trimming and J lost 2 bases, with 7 bases between them. Germline values: CDR1 GTSNPN, CDR2 SVGIG (reference sequence). The CDR3 extends over 12 amino acids. CDR3 DNA sequence: TGTGCCTGGAGTTTCTTTACCTACGAGCAGTACTTC. Translating gives CAWSFFTYEQYF.

The chain employs TRBV30 and TRBJ2-7; 7 bases match TRBD2. The CDR3 contains 13 residues. Trimming removed 5 bases from V and 5 bases from J; junction bases left unmatched: 9. Germline V gives CDR1 GTSNPN, CDR2 SVGIG (reference sequence). This CDR3 reads CAWGGVVLNEQYF. The CDR3 DNA is TGTGCCTGGGGGGGGGTAGTCCTTAACGAGCAGTACTTC.

This clone has a single count. The chain links TRBV19 to TRBJ2-3, with TRBD1 matching 7 bases. V was pared by 5 bases and J by 0 bases, with 5 bases of the junction left unmatched. Germline V gene data show CDR1 as LNHDA and CDR2 as SQIVND (reference sequence). The CDR3 covers 15 residues. In nucleotides, the CDR3 is TGTGCCAGTAGTGAGGGACAGACTAGCACAGATACGCAGTATTTT. The encoded protein is CASSEGQTSTDTQYF.

The CDR3, as DNA: TGTGCCAGCAGTGAAGCTATAATCAGCGGTGAGCAGTTCTTC. Translation gives CASSEAIISGEQFF. The chain recombines TRBV2 with TRBJ2-1; D possibly corresponds to TRBD2 (5 bases). V was clipped by 0 bases and J by 9 bases, with 12 bases between them. The CDR3 covers 14 residues. The germline gives CDR1 SNHLY, CDR2 FYNNEI.

The chain employs TRBV29-1 and TRBJ2-7; the D gene is possibly TRBD2 (6 bases). In germline, CDR1 is SQVTM, CDR2 ANQGSEA. V was clipped by 1 base and J by 0 bases, with 13 bases between them. This CDR3 has 15 amino acids. DNA of the CDR3: TGCAGCGTTGAAGCCCCCGGGACTCTCTCCTACGAGCAGTACTTC. Translating it yields CSVEAPGTLSYEQYF.

This chain links TRBV10-3 with TRBJ1-5; TRBD1 is a possible D gene (6 bases). V was cut by 0 bases and J by 5 bases, with 11 bases left in between. There are 15 residues in the CDR3. Germline loops: CDR1 ENHRY, CDR2 SYGVKD. The CDR3 coding sequence is TGTGCCATCAGTGAGTCGGGGGCCGGGGATCAGCCCCAGCATTTT. This encodes CAISESGAGDQPQHF.

The genes are TRBV7-9 and TRBJ1-2, with D possibly being TRBD1 (6 bases). V was shortened by 4 bases and J by 4 bases, with 13 bases between the two germline ends. CDR1 SEHNR and CDR2 FQNEAQ come from the germline V gene (reference sequence). The CDR3 is made up of 14 amino acids. The CDR3 spells CASSSGEATYGYTF. The CDR3, as DNA: TGTGCCAGCAGCTCAGGGGAAGCGACCTATGGCTACACCTTC.

The CDR3 coding sequence is TGTGCCTGGACGCGGGCAAGGGTCGATGAAAAACTGTTTTTT. Its protein product is CAWTRARVDEKLFF. This chain joins TRBV30 and TRBJ1-4; D is unclear. The CDR3 loop spans 14 amino acids. V lost 4 bases to trimming and J lost 6 bases, with 15 bases between them. Germline V gene lookup returns CDR1 GTSNPN and CDR2 SVGIG (reference sequence).

This clone was seen just once. V and J are TRBV27 and TRBJ2-7; TRBD2 is a possible D gene (6 bases). This CDR3 spans 15 amino acids. Germline lookup yields CDR1 MNHEY and CDR2 SMNVEV (reference sequence). V lost 3 bases to trimming and J lost 3 bases, with 15 bases between them. The CDR3 is CASSFLGAGIYEQYF. The CDR3 DNA reads as TGTGCCAGCAGTTTTCTTGGAGCGGGTATCTACGAGCAGTACTTC.